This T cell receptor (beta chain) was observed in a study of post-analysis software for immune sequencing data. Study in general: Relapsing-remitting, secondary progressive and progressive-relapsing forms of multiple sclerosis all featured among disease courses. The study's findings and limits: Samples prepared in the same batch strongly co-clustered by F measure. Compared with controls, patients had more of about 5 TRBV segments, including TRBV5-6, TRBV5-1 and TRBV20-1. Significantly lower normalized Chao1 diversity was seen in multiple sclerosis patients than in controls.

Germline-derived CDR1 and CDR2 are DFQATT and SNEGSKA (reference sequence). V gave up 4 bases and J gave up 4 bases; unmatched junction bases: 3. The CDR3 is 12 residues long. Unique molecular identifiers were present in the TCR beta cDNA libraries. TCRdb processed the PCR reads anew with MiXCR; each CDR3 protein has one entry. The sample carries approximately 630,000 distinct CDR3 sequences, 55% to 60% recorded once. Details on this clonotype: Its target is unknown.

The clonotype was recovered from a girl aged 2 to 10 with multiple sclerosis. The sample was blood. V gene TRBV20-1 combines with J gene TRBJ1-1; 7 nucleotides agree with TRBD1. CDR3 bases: TGCAGTGCTATTGGGGACAGCACTGAAGCTTTCTTT. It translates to CSAIGDSTEAFF.